One and the same sample provided the 2 T cell receptor beta chains below, sequenced in a study of blood T cell repertoires in COVID-19. Sequencing was performed with immunoSEQ multiplex PCR; in TCRdb, only in-frame clones are kept and a portion is missing. The data show about 200,000 clones, with 89% seen just once and 4.5% to 5.5% held by the top ten. Sequencing was done on a sample of peripheral blood. Receptor source: a middle-aged woman with acute or convalescent COVID-19.

This clone came up a few times. The CDR3 loop is CAISESRGQGSPLHF. The CDR3 DNA reads as TGTGCCATCAGTGAGTCGAGGGGGCAGGGATCACCCCTCCACTTT. V is TRBV10-3 and J is TRBJ1-6; 7 bases are shared with TRBD1. The V gene end was trimmed by 0 bases and the J gene end by 10 bases; junction bases not matched to a gene: 6. Germline CDR1 is ENHRY and CDR2 is SYGVKD. There are 15 residues in the CDR3.

CDR3 sequence: CASSAGGTGVHQPQHF. Here the CDR3 DNA reads TGTGCCAGCAGCGCAGGGGGCACCGGGGTTCATCAGCCCCAGCATTTT. The chain uses TRBV9 and TRBJ1-5; TRBD1 matches at 8 bases. The CDR3 runs to 16 residues. The V gene's germline CDR1 is SGDLS and CDR2 YYNGEE. Trimming removed 3 bases from V and 5 bases from J; junction bases left unmatched: 10.